The 16 T cell receptor beta chains in this list originate from one sample, sequenced in a study of cytomegalovirus exposure and HLA in healthy donors. A multiplex PCR was run with 60 Vbeta primers and 13 Jbeta primers. Repertoires were generated with immunoSEQ multiplex PCR, while TCRdb's copy carries only in-frame clones and drops some. The sample has about 160,000 clones, 75% seen once; the top ten hold about 2.3%. Sequencing input: PBMCs. The receptors derive from a female donor in good health and CMV-seronegative.

The rearrangement joins TRBV5-4 to TRBJ1-2, with TRBD1 identical over 9 bases. V shed 2 bases and J 3 bases; nucleotides not matched to a gene: 2. This CDR3 region has 14 residues. Germline loops: CDR1 SGHNT, CDR2 YYREEE (reference sequence). The CDR3 region has the DNA TGTGCCAGCAGCTTCCGGACAGGGGACTATGGCTACACCTTC. Its protein product is CASSFRTGDYGYTF.

This clone is a singleton in its sample. The gene calls are TRBV9 and TRBJ2-2; perhaps TRBD2 as D (5 bases). CDR3 length: 15 amino acids. V lost 2 bases, J lost 1 base, and 9 bases lay in between. Germline V CDR1 and CDR2: SGDLS, YYNGEE. This CDR3 reads CASSVSGENTGELFF. Written as DNA, the CDR3 is TGTGCCAGCAGCGTGAGCGGAGAGAACACCGGGGAGCTGTTTTTT.

The chain combines TRBV6-1 with TRBJ1-2, with D tentatively TRBD1 (5 bases). The CDR3 loop spans 14 amino acids. Deletions cut 1 base from V and 6 bases from J, with 12 bases between. Germline V gene data show CDR1 as MNHNS and CDR2 as SASEGT. The CDR3 here is CASSEGEGAHGYTF. In nucleotides, the CDR3 is TGTGCCAGCAGTGAAGGCGAAGGGGCGCATGGCTACACCTTC.

The V call is TRBV18, the J call TRBJ1-1, with 7 bases that match TRBD1. J lost 11 bases, V lost 3 bases, and 12 bases had no gene match. The CDR3 is made up of 14 amino acids. Germline assignment: CDR1 KGHSH and CDR2 LQKENI. The CDR3, as DNA: TGTGCCAGCTCACCGGGGACAGCGCCCGAAGGGGCTTTCTTT. Translation gives CASSPGTAPEGAFF.

This chain uses TRBV5-1 with TRBJ2-5; 7 nucleotides match TRBD2. This CDR3 comprises 15 residues. Germline lookup yields CDR1 SGHRS and CDR2 YFSETQ. The J segment lost 2 bases and the V segment lost 3 bases, leaving 7 bases of the junction unmatched. The CDR3 region has the DNA TGCGCCAGCAGCTCGGACGGGGGGAGGCAAGAGACCCAGTACTTC. Translated: CASSSDGGRQETQYF.

The V and J genes are TRBV19 and TRBJ2-1; 13 bases map to TRBD2. The CDR3 length is 16 residues. Germline assignment: CDR1 LNHDA and CDR2 SQIVND (reference sequence). V shed 5 bases and J 5 bases; nucleotides not matched to a gene: 6. In nucleotides, the CDR3 is TGTGCCAGTAGTCTCATACTAGCGGGGGGGCACAATGAGCAGTTCTTC. Its translation: CASSLILAGGHNEQFF.

This chain connects TRBV12-5 to TRBJ2-5; 8 bases align to TRBD1. Germline V gene data show CDR1 as LGHNT and CDR2 as FRNRAP. With V trimmed by 1 base and J by 4 bases, 2 bases remained unmatched. CDR3 length: 14 residues. The CDR3 region has the DNA TGTGCTAGTGGTTTGGCGGGGACAGGAGAGACCCAGTACTTC. This encodes CASGLAGTGETQYF.

The V call is TRBV28, the J call TRBJ1-2; maybe TRBD1 (5 bases). CDR3 length: 15 residues. The V and J ends lost 1 base and 4 bases respectively, with 13 bases between them. CDR1 is MDHEN, CDR2 SYDVKM, per germline. The CDR3 bases are TGTGCCAGCAGTTTATTACAGGAAGGAATCTATGGCTACACCTTC. Translating gives CASSLLQEGIYGYTF.

This clone was observed a few times. The chain carries TRBV27 and TRBJ1-4; D might be TRBD1 (5 bases). With 5 bases removed from V and 8 bases from J, the gap between germline ends came to 18 bases. Germline V gene lookup returns CDR1 MNHEY and CDR2 SMNVEV (reference sequence). The CDR3 is 15 amino acids. CDR3 in amino acids: CASSKRAGVREKLFF. Written as DNA, the CDR3 is TGTGCCAGCAGTAAACGGGCGGGGGTTCGAGAAAAACTGTTTTTT. The full variable domain, completed using reference TRBV27 and TRBJ1-4, is EAQVTQNPRYLITVTGKKLTVTCSQNMNHEYMSWYRQDPGLGLRQIYYSMNVEVTDKGDVPEGYKVSRKEKRNFPLILESPSPNQTSLYFCASSKRAGVREKLFFGSGTQLSVL.

In its sample, this clone was seen once. V gene TRBV28 combines with J gene TRBJ2-7, with D perhaps matching TRBD1 (5 bases). Trimming cost V 7 bases and J 9 bases, with 13 bases left between them. Germline V lookup: CDR1 MDHEN, CDR2 SYDVKM. The CDR3 is 11 amino acids. For the CDR3, the DNA is TGTGCCAGCAAGGGGTCCGAGTGGCAGTACTTC. Translation gives CASKGSEWQYF. The variable domain in full, with the rest retrieved from reference TRBV28 and TRBJ2-7, is DVKVTQSSRYLVKRTGEKVFLECVQDMDHENMFWYRQDPGLGLRLIYFSYDVKMKEKGDIPEGYSVSREKKERFSLILESASTNQTSMYLCASKGSEWQYFGPGTRLTVT.

CDR3 bases: TGTGCCAGCAGATTACAGGGATTCGACGAGCAGTACTTC. Residues: CASRLQGFDEQYF. The chain has TRBV7-8 and TRBJ2-5, with D possibly matching TRBD1 (6 bases). The J call may be incorrect, as the DNA end agrees better with TRBJ2-7. The CDR3 runs 13 residues. The germline CDR1 and CDR2 sequences are SGHVS and FQNEAQ.

This sequence joins TRBV2 and TRBJ2-5; D gene uncertain. The germline V and J ends were trimmed by 1 base and 1 base, with 10 bases remaining between them. Germline-derived CDR1 and CDR2 are SNHLY and FYNNEI. The CDR3 sequence is 15 residues long. Here the CDR3 reads CASSEGATSQETQYF. The CDR3 nucleotides are TGTGCCAGCAGTGAAGGGGCTACCTCCCAAGAGACCCAGTACTTC.

The genes are TRBV7-9 and TRBJ2-1, with 9 positions matching TRBD1. Germline lookup yields CDR1 SEHNR and CDR2 FQNEAQ (reference sequence). Trimming cost V 4 bases and J 8 bases; bases outside gene matches: 6. The CDR3 has 14 residues. The DNA for the CDR3 is TGTGCCAGCAGCTGGGACAGGGAGTCTTATGAGCAGTTCTTC. Its translation is CASSWDRESYEQFF.

The table lists this clone with a count of one. The V gene is TRBV18, the J gene TRBJ2-7; 7 bases map to TRBD1. CDR1 KGHSH and CDR2 LQKENI come from the germline V gene. The CDR3 spans 14 residues. V was clipped by 1 base and J by 3 bases; unmatched bases: 3. The CDR3 loop is CASSPQGQNYEQYF. CDR3 DNA: TGTGCCAGCTCACCACAGGGACAGAACTACGAGCAGTACTTC.

The V gene is TRBV7-2, the J gene TRBJ2-3; D is unclear. The germline V and J ends were trimmed by 4 bases and 10 bases, with 18 bases remaining between them. The germline V gene has CDR1 SGHTA and CDR2 FQGNSA. This CDR3 comprises 14 residues. Here the CDR3 reads CASSSPYPSDAQYF. The CDR3 DNA sequence: TGTGCCAGCAGCTCGCCCTACCCTAGTGATGCGCAGTATTTT.

The table lists this clone with a few counts. This sequence joins TRBV7-6 and TRBJ2-5; D is unresolved. The J call is in doubt because the DNA end fits TRBJ2-7 better. Germline values: CDR1 SGHVS, CDR2 FNYEAQ. The CDR3 length is 13 residues. CDR3 residues: CASSLESPLEQYF. DNA for the CDR3: TGTGCCAGCAGCTTAGAGTCCCCCCTCGAGCAGTACTTC.